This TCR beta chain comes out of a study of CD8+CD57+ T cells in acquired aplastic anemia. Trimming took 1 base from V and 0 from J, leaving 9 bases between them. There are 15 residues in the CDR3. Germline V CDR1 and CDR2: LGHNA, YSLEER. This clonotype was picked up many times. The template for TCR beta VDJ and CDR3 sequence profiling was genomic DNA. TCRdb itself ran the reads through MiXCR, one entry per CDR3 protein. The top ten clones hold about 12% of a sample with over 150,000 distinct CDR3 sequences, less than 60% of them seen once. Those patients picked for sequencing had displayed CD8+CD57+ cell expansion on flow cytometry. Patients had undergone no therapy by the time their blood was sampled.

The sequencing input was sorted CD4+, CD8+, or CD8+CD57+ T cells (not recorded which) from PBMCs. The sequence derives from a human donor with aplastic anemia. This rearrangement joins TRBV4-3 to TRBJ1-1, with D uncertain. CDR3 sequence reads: CASSQVWDMNTEAFF. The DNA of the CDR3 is TGCGCCAGCAGCCAAGTATGGGATATGAACACTGAAGCTTTCTTT.